Following are 23 T cell receptor beta chains from one sample sequenced in a study of shared clonotypes between healthy human individuals. Here immunoSEQ multiplex PCR was the method, and the copy in TCRdb shows in-frame clones only, minus some. Among hundreds of thousands of clones listed, around 78% were seen once. The sequenced sample consisted of PBMCs. These receptors were obtained from a woman aged 35 to 49 in good health. Some clones in this sample may be carry-over from other donors' samples.

The chain joins TRBV10-3 to TRBJ2-1, with D perhaps matching TRBD1 or TRBD2 (6 bases each). The CDR3 sequence is 14 residues long. The ends were cut back, 6 bases at V and 0 bases at J, with 9 bases in the middle. The germline V gene encodes CDR1 ENHRY and CDR2 SYGVKD. CDR3 nucleotides: TGTGCCATCAGGCGGGACACCTCCTACAATGAGCAGTTCTTC. Protein: CAIRRDTSYNEQFF.

The V call is TRBV28, the J call TRBJ1-2, with 7 bases aligning to TRBD1. V shed 6 bases, J shed 14 bases, and the junction held 18 bases outside the gene matches. The germline V gene has CDR1 MDHEN and CDR2 SYDVKM. The CDR3 covers 14 residues. The CDR3 DNA reads as TGTGCCAGCAGGCCATACCGGGACAGTGGGCAGGGTACCTTC. Translated: CASRPYRDSGQGTF.

The chain employs TRBV6-5 and TRBJ2-5; D not resolved. V was clipped by 5 bases and J by 5 bases, with 12 bases between them. The CDR3 is 13 amino acids. Germline V gene data show CDR1 as MNHEY and CDR2 as SVGAGI. The CDR3 bases are TGTGCCAGCAGTGCCCCGGGTGAGGAGACCCAGTACTTC. This encodes CASSAPGEETQYF.

J is TRBJ2-4 and V is TRBV5-1; possible D gene TRBD2, 6 bases. CDR3 length: 16 residues. CDR1 is SGHRS and CDR2 is YFSETQ in the germline V gene. Trimming cost V 0 bases and J 0 bases, with 10 bases left between them. The CDR3 DNA reads as TGCGCCAGCAGCTTGGACCCGGGGGTAGCCAAAAACATTCAGTACTTC. It yields the protein CASSLDPGVAKNIQYF.

This chain uses TRBV21-1 with TRBJ1-1. TRBV21-1 is marked as a pseudogene. The CDR3 spans 17 residues. CDR3 nucleotide sequence: TGTGCCAGCAGGTGTATTGGGGGGGGCCTTATGAACACTGAAGCTTTCTTT. Its protein product is CASRCIGGGLMNTEAFF.

In this sample, this clone turned up a few times. The chain uses TRBV7-9 and TRBJ1-2; tentatively, D is TRBD1 (6 bases). CDR3 length: 13 residues. The V and J ends lost 8 bases and 5 bases respectively, with 15 bases between them. Germline values: CDR1 SEHNR, CDR2 FQNEAQ (reference sequence). The CDR3 sequence: CASLGQEEYGYTF. The CDR3 DNA reads as TGTGCCAGCTTGGGACAAGAAGAGTATGGCTACACCTTC.

The chain couples TRBV2 to TRBJ2-7, with 12 bases that match TRBD2. The CDR3 runs to 15 residues. CDR1 SNHLY and CDR2 FYNNEI come from the germline V gene. V was pared by 6 bases and J by 5 bases, with 8 bases of the junction left unmatched. The CDR3 loop is CASRLRLAGDNEQYF. CDR3 bases: TGTGCCAGCAGGCTACGACTAGCGGGAGACAACGAGCAGTACTTC.

Comment on this clone: This CDR3 fails to terminate in the conserved phenylalanine or tryptophan, so it likely reflects a read error. The V and J genes are TRBV27 and TRBJ1-2; 7 positions match TRBD1. V shed 0 bases, J shed 4 bases, and the junction held 5 bases outside the gene matches. In germline, CDR1 is MNHEY, CDR2 SMNVEV (reference sequence). The CDR3 length is 15 residues. CDR3 sequence: CASSLSRTGTYGYTL. The CDR3 DNA sequence: TGTGCCAGCAGTTTATCCCGGACAGGTACCTATGGCTACACCCTC.

V gene TRBV6-5 combines with J gene TRBJ2-7; possibly TRBD1 for D (6 bases). This CDR3 region has 15 residues. Germline V CDR1 and CDR2: MNHEY, SVGAGI. Trimming shortened V by 5 bases and J by 1 base, and 15 bases separated the two germline ends. Here the CDR3 DNA reads TGTGCCAGCAGTCCAGCAGGGGACATGTCCTACGAGCAGTACTTC. Amino acid sequence: CASSPAGDMSYEQYF.

Note on this clone: A much bigger clone sits one base away, suggesting this may be a read error. Other DNA sequences in this specimen translate into the identical CDR3. The chain has TRBV30 and TRBJ1-2; D is undetermined. V lost 3 bases and J 5 bases, leaving 10 bases between the germline ends. Germline V CDR1 and CDR2: GTSNPN, SVGIG (reference sequence). This CDR3 has 12 residues. CDR3 DNA sequence: TGTGCCTGGAGCGACGGAAATTATGGCTACACCTTC. Translation: CAWSDGNYGYTF.

Of note for this clone: A single base is all that separates this from a far larger clone, so a read error is likely. The genes are TRBV29-1 and TRBJ1-1; possibly TRBD1 for D (6 bases). The CDR3 length is 17 residues. CDR1 is SQVTM, CDR2 ANQGSEA, per germline. Trimming removed 4 bases from V and 4 bases from J, with 25 bases in between. CDR3: CSVGDPNGRGMGTEAFF. DNA of the CDR3: TGCAGCGTTGGAGATCCCAACGGGAGGGGGATGGGCACTGAAGCTTTCTTT.

This clone is a singleton in its sample. The CDR3 sequence: CASNAGLETQYF. The CDR3 DNA reads as TGTGCCAGCAACGCAGGGCTAGAGACCCAGTACTTC. The gene calls are TRBV28 and TRBJ2-5; tentatively, D is TRBD1 (5 bases). From germline, CDR1 is MDHEN and CDR2 SYDVKM. This CDR3 has 12 residues. The V and J ends lost 7 bases and 4 bases respectively, with 10 bases between them.

This clone was recorded at least ten times. The V and J genes are TRBV5-6 and TRBJ2-7; a weak D match, TRBD1 (6 bases). CDR3 length: 15 residues. V gave up 4 bases and J gave up 1 base, with 15 bases separating them. The V gene's germline CDR1 is SGHDT and CDR2 YYEEEE. CDR3: CASSEMSGESYEQYF. CDR3 DNA: TGTGCCAGCAGCGAGATGTCAGGGGAATCCTACGAGCAGTACTTC.

The chain has TRBV11-2 and TRBJ2-7; TRBD1 matches at 8 bases. J gave up 0 bases and V 4 bases, and 11 bases lay outside the gene matches. The CDR3 runs 17 residues. CDR1 and CDR2 (germline): SGHAT, FQNNGV. CDR3 in amino acids: CASSSRRDRLPSYEQYF. For the CDR3, the DNA is TGTGCCAGCAGCTCTAGGAGGGACAGGCTCCCCTCCTACGAGCAGTACTTC.

This chain uses TRBV6-5 with TRBJ1-2; no clear D gene. The V end was cut by 6 bases, the J end by 3 bases, with 5 bases between. The CDR3 covers 11 residues. The V gene's germline CDR1 is MNHEY and CDR2 SVGAGI. In nucleotides, the CDR3 is TGTGCCAGCAGGCACGACTATGGCTACACCTTC. Translation gives CASRHDYGYTF.

This clone came up many times. The chain links TRBV6-1 to TRBJ1-5; D unclear. This CDR3 is 16 amino acids long. V was trimmed by 1 base and J by 3 bases, leaving 13 bases between them. Germline CDR1 reads MNHNS; CDR2 reads SASEGT. CDR3 protein: CASSEGVGSDNQPQHF. The CDR3 region has the DNA TGTGCCAGCAGTGAAGGCGTTGGTTCGGACAATCAGCCCCAGCATTTT.

This chain uses TRBV7-3 with TRBJ2-1; 9 bases agree with TRBD1. V lost 2 bases, J lost 7 bases, and 3 bases stayed unmatched. The CDR3 runs 14 residues. The germline V gene has CDR1 SGHTA and CDR2 FQGTGA. CDR3 bases: TGTGCCAGCAGCTTAGCGACAGGGGGGAATGAGCAGTTCTTC. Translated: CASSLATGGNEQFF.

The chain has TRBV18 and TRBJ1-1; a possible D gene is TRBD1 (6 bases). Between the trimmed V and J ends, which lost 1 base and 4 bases, there was a span of 13 bases. CDR3 length: 15 amino acids. Germline CDR1 reads KGHSH; CDR2 reads LQKENI. Here the CDR3 DNA reads TGTGCCAGCTCACCACGGGGGGACATTGTCACTGAAGCTTTCTTT. Protein: CASSPRGDIVTEAFF. The variable domain in full, completed from reference TRBV18 and TRBJ1-1, reads NAGVMQNPRHLVRRRGQEARLRCSPMKGHSHVYWYRQLPEEGLKFMVYLQKENIIDESGMPKERFSAEFPKEGPSILRIQQVVRGDSAAYFCASSPRGDIVTEAFFGQGTRLTVV.

This clone was counted only a few times. This chain connects TRBV5-4 to TRBJ2-1, with TRBD1 identical over 9 bases. The V gene end was trimmed by 4 bases and the J gene end by 9 bases; junction bases not matched to a gene: 5. The V gene's germline CDR1 is SGHNT and CDR2 YYREEE (reference sequence). The CDR3 totals 13 residues. CDR3 region: CASSHTGGSEQFF. CDR3 coding DNA: TGTGCCAGCAGCCATACAGGGGGCAGTGAGCAGTTCTTC.

The CDR3 bases are TGTGCCAGCAGCTTAGGCCCGGATTCCTACGAGCAGTACTTC. Translation: CASSLGPDSYEQYF. The genes are TRBV11-2 and TRBJ2-7; D is ambiguous. V shed 1 base and J shed 1 base, with 8 bases lying between them. Germline assignment: CDR1 SGHAT and CDR2 FQNNGV. This CDR3 is 14 amino acids long.

V gene TRBV9 combines with J gene TRBJ2-3, with 8 bases aligning to TRBD1. The V gene end was trimmed by 3 bases and the J gene end by 3 bases; junction bases not matched to a gene: 15. Per germline, CDR1 SGDLS and CDR2 YYNGEE. This CDR3 has 18 amino acids. The CDR3 nucleotides read TGTGCCAGCAGCGCCCAGCCCAGGACAGGGAGGCTTACAGATACGCAGTATTTT. It translates to CASSAQPRTGRLTDTQYF. Full variable domain (missing parts from reference TRBV9 and TRBJ2-3): DSGVTQTPKHLITATGQRVTLRCSPRSGDLSVYWYQQSLDQGLQFLIQYYNGEERAKGNILERFSAQQFPDLHSELNLSSLELGDSALYFCASSAQPRTGRLTDTQYFGPGTRLTVL.

As to this clone: This likely traces to a read error, being one base from a far larger clone. The same CDR3 is also encoded by other DNA sequences in this sample. The J gene is TRBJ1-1, the V gene TRBV29-1, with unresolved D. The germline CDR1 and CDR2 sequences are SQVTM and ANQGSEA. The CDR3 is made up of 13 amino acids. CDR3 in amino acids: CSVKRSTNTEAFF. DNA of the CDR3: TGCAGCGTTAAGAGGTCAACGAACACTGAGGCTTTCTTT.

This clone was counted at least ten times. The V gene is TRBV5-1, the J gene TRBJ2-1, with a weak D call TRBD2 (5 bases). The CDR3 covers 15 residues. Trimming took off 0 bases at V and 7 bases at J, with 14 bases between the two ends. CDR1 and CDR2 (germline): SGHRS, YFSETQ. The CDR3 here is CASSLVEGSRNEQFF. CDR3 nucleotides: TGCGCCAGCAGCTTGGTCGAGGGCAGTCGGAATGAGCAGTTCTTC. The whole variable domain, filled in from reference TRBV5-1 and TRBJ2-1, reads KAGVTQTPRYLIKTRGQQVTLSCSPISGHRSVSWYQQTPGQGLQFLFEYFSETQRNKGNFPGRFSGRQFSNSRSEMNVSTLELGDSALYLCASSLVEGSRNEQFFGPGTRLTVL.